This passage covers 20 T cell receptor beta chains from one sample sequenced in a study of T cell responses to AZD1222 COVID-19 vaccine. TCRdb's table, derived via immunoSEQ multiplex PCR, lists solely in-frame clones and lacks some. The table has over 150,000 clones, roughly 89% seen once. Sequenced material: peripheral blood, taken 28 days after the second AZD1222 dose. These receptor sequences come from an adult who received the AZD1222 COVID-19 vaccine.

This clone was observed once. This chain's CDR3 is CASSLAPGGSGGYNEQFF. The DNA of the CDR3 is TGTGCCAGCAGCTTGGCCCCCGGGGGGAGCGGGGGGTACAATGAGCAGTTCTTC. This chain connects TRBV5-4 to TRBJ2-1, with TRBD2 matching over 9 bases. This CDR3 comprises 18 residues. The V and J ends lost 0 bases and 4 bases, in that order; junction bases with no gene match: 11. CDR1 SGHNT and CDR2 YYREEE come from the germline V gene (reference sequence).

This chain links TRBV10-3 with TRBJ1-1; no definite D call. Germline CDR1 reads ENHRY; CDR2 reads SYGVKD. The CDR3 length is 14 residues. Trimming left V 4 bases short and J 4 bases short, with 13 bases between. CDR3 sequence reads: CAISGFSESTEAFF. CDR3 nucleotide sequence: TGTGCCATCAGTGGTTTCAGCGAGTCCACTGAAGCTTTCTTT.

The chain combines TRBV5-3 with TRBJ1-3, with D possibly TRBD1 on 5 matching bases. TRBV5-3 is annotated as an ORF whose role is uncertain. V shed 0 bases and J shed 3 bases, with 13 bases lying between them. The CDR3 is 16 residues long. The chain's CDR3 is CARSLGVGACGNTIYF. In DNA, the CDR3 is TGTGCCAGAAGCTTGGGAGTAGGGGCATGTGGAAACACCATATATTTT.

This clone has just one count. The V call is TRBV12-3 or TRBV12-4, the J call TRBJ1-5; no firm D call. V was cut by 4 bases and J by 3 bases, with 7 bases left in between. There are 13 residues in the CDR3. The CDR3, as DNA: TGTGCCAGCAGTTCAGAAATCAATCAGCCCCAGCATTTT. This codes for CASSSEINQPQHF.

This clone was observed once. The chain combines TRBV19 with TRBJ1-2, with 8 bases fitting TRBD1. There are 14 residues in the CDR3. Germline V gene data show CDR1 as LNHDA and CDR2 as SQIVND (reference sequence). V dropped 5 bases and J dropped 4; count of bases not matched to a gene: 6. Written as DNA, the CDR3 is TGTGCCAGTAGTCCACAGGGGGGTTTCTATGGCTACACCTTC. Its protein product is CASSPQGGFYGYTF.

The genes are TRBV5-1 and TRBJ2-5, with TRBD2 matching over 8 bases. V was pared by 4 bases and J by 5 bases, with 10 bases of the junction left unmatched. Germline CDR1 SGHRS, CDR2 YFSETQ. The CDR3 has 15 residues. CDR3 loop: CASSPARTSWETQYF. The CDR3 region has the DNA TGCGCCAGCAGCCCCGCCCGGACTAGCTGGGAGACCCAGTACTTC.

V and J are TRBV5-1 and TRBJ2-7, with no clear D. Germline V gene lookup returns CDR1 SGHRS and CDR2 YFSETQ. The CDR3 sequence is 17 residues long. V lost 4 bases, J lost 2 bases, and 22 bases lay in between. CDR3 residues: CASSLTLRTDSPYEQYF. Here the CDR3 DNA reads TGCGCCAGCAGCCTGACCCTCCGAACCGATTCCCCCTACGAGCAGTACTTC.

The rearrangement joins TRBV6-5 to TRBJ1-1; no reliable D call. This CDR3 has 11 amino acids. Germline-derived CDR1 and CDR2 are MNHEY and SVGAGI. Trimming took 11 bases from V and 1 from J, leaving 8 bases between them. The CDR3 region has the DNA TGTGCCGTCATGGGGAACACTGAAGCTTTCTTT. Translation gives CAVMGNTEAFF.

This clone was seen only once. The chain uses TRBV28 and TRBJ2-6; the D gene is possibly TRBD1 (6 bases). V lost 3 bases and J 1 base, leaving 19 bases between the germline ends. The length of the CDR3 is 19 residues. Germline loops: CDR1 MDHEN, CDR2 SYDVKM. The CDR3 is CASSFNRQARRSGANVLTF. The CDR3 nucleotides are TGTGCCAGCAGTTTCAATAGACAGGCCCGTCGTTCTGGGGCCAACGTCCTGACTTTC.

V usage is TRBV6-6 and J usage is TRBJ2-7; D remains unclear. Germline V gene data show CDR1 as MNHNY and CDR2 as SVGAGI (reference sequence). V shed 2 bases and J shed 4 bases, with 9 bases lying between them. The CDR3 is 13 residues long. CDR3 nucleotide sequence: TGTGCCAGCAGTTACAAAGGGTTTTACGAGCAGTACTTC. Protein product: CASSYKGFYEQYF.

The rearrangement links TRBV11-2 to TRBJ1-2; the D is unclear. Trimming cost V 0 bases and J 4 bases, with 6 bases left between them. The CDR3 contains 13 residues. Germline CDR1 SGHAT, CDR2 FQNNGV. The CDR3 spells CASSLDTGYGYTF. Here the CDR3 DNA reads TGTGCCAGCAGCTTAGATACGGGCTATGGCTACACCTTC.

This clone was counted only a few times. The chain recombines TRBV27 with TRBJ1-6, with unresolved D. The V gene lost 0 bases and the J gene lost 10 bases, with 13 bases spanning the gap. The V gene's germline CDR1 is MNHEY and CDR2 SMNVEV (reference sequence). This CDR3 is built from 15 residues. CDR3 loop: CASSLSPGLGSPLHF. The CDR3 region has the DNA TGTGCCAGCAGTTTATCGCCGGGTCTTGGGTCACCCCTCCACTTT.

The V call is TRBV5-1, the J call TRBJ1-6; D gene ambiguous. The V end lost 1 base, the J end lost 5 bases, and 10 bases lay between the germline ends. Per the germline V gene, CDR1 is SGHRS and CDR2 is YFSETQ. CDR3 size: 15 residues. CDR3 DNA sequence: TGCGCCAGCAGCTTGCGAACCCACGATAATTCACCCCTCCACTTT. This codes for CASSLRTHDNSPLHF.

The rearrangement uses TRBV4-1 and TRBJ2-3; the match to TRBD2 covers 10 bases. Trimming removed 1 base from V and 4 bases from J; junction bases left unmatched: 5. The CDR3 length is 16 residues. CDR1 is MGHRA and CDR2 is YSYEKL in the germline V gene. The CDR3 sequence is CASSQGTGLAPDTQYF. CDR3 sequence (DNA): TGCGCCAGCAGCCAAGGGACGGGACTAGCGCCAGATACGCAGTATTTT.

The chain couples TRBV10-2 to TRBJ1-1; 7 positions agree with TRBD1. Trimming cost V 4 bases and J 3 bases; bases outside gene matches: 2. CDR1 WSHSY and CDR2 SAAADI come from the germline V gene. The CDR3 length is 13 residues. The CDR3 here is CASSVQGDTEAFF. Written as DNA, the CDR3 is TGCGCCAGCAGTGTCCAGGGGGACACTGAAGCTTTCTTT.

The rearrangement links TRBV6-2 or TRBV6-3 to TRBJ2-7, with 13 nucleotides matching TRBD2. Germline V CDR1 and CDR2: MNHEY, SVGEGT. Trimming removed 5 bases from V and 0 bases from J; junction bases left unmatched: 7. This CDR3 is built from 17 residues. CDR3: CASSGGLAGRSSYEQYF. The CDR3 DNA is TGTGCCAGCAGTGGGGGACTAGCGGGGCGCAGCTCCTACGAGCAGTACTTC.

The chain recombines TRBV24-1 with TRBJ2-3; no firm D call. CDR3 length: 12 residues. V was cut by 9 bases and J by 2 bases, with 8 bases left in between. Germline CDR1 KGHDR, CDR2 SFDVKD. The CDR3 is CATGGDTDTQYF. The CDR3 DNA sequence: TGTGCCACCGGTGGGGACACAGATACGCAGTATTTT.

The genes are TRBV7-2 and TRBJ2-3; 13 bases are shared with TRBD2. Germline CDR1 and CDR2: SGHTA and FQGNSA. CDR3 size: 16 residues. V lost 3 bases, J lost 2 bases, and 2 bases stayed unmatched. CDR3 residues: CASSLTSGGFTDTQYF. CDR3 bases: TGTGCCAGCAGCTTGACTAGCGGGGGGTTCACAGATACGCAGTATTTT.

The J gene is TRBJ1-4, the V gene TRBV6-5; no clear D gene. Germline V gene sequence: CDR1 MNHEY, CDR2 SVGAGI. The CDR3 sequence is 14 residues long. Trimming stripped 1 base from V and 5 bases from J, with 8 bases between. In DNA form, the CDR3 reads TGTGCCAGCAGTTACTGGCGGTCCAATGAAAAACTGTTTTTT. This codes for CASSYWRSNEKLFF.

The chain combines TRBV6-5 with TRBJ1-2, with TRBD1 matching over 9 bases. This CDR3 contains 13 residues. With 6 bases clipped from V and 7 bases from J, the junction kept 6 bases outside the gene matches. The V gene's germline CDR1 is MNHEY and CDR2 SVGAGI. The CDR3 sequence is CASSYDRGGGYTF. As DNA, the CDR3 is TGTGCCAGCAGCTACGACAGGGGGGGTGGCTACACCTTC.